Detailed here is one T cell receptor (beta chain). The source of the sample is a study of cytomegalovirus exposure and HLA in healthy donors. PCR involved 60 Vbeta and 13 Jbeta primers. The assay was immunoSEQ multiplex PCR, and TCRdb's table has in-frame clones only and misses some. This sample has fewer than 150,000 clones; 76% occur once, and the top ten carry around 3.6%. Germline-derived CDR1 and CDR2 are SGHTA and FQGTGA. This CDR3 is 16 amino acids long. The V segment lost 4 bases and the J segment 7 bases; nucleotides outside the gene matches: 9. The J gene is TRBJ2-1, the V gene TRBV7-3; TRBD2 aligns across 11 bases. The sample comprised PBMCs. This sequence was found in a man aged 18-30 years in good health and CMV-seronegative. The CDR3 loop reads CASSSVAGGPRNEQFF. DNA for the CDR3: TGTGCCAGCAGCTCCGTAGCGGGGGGGCCGAGGAATGAGCAGTTCTTC.